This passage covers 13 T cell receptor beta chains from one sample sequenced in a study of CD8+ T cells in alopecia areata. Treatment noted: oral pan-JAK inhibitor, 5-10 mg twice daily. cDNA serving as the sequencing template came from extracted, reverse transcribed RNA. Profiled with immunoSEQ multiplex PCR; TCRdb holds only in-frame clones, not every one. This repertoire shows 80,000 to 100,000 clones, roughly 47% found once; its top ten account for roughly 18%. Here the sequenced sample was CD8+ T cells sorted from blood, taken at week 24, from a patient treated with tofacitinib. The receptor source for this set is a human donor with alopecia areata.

The CDR3 spells CASTSGTLANYGYTF. CDR3 DNA sequence: TGTGCCAGCACCTCCGGGACGCTGGCTAACTATGGCTACACCTTC. The rearrangement uses TRBV9 and TRBJ1-2; D is perhaps TRBD1 (5 bases). The length of the CDR3 is 15 residues. CDR1 is SGDLS, CDR2 YYNGEE, per germline. Deletions cut 6 bases from V and 0 bases from J, with 15 bases between.

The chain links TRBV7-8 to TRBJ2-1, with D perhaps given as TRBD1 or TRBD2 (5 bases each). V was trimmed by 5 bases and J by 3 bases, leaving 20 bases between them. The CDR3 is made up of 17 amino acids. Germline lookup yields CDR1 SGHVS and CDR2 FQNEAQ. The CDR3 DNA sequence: TGTGCCAGCAGCCAGTGGATTTCGGGGCTAGGCTACAATGAGCAGTTCTTC. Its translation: CASSQWISGLGYNEQFF.

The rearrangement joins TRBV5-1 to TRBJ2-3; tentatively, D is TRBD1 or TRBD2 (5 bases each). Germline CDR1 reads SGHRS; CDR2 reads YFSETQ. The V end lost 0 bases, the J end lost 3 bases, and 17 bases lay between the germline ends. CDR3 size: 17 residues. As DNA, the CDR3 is TGCGCCAGCAGCTTGGCGGGGCCGGCAGTCCAGACAGATACGCAGTATTTT. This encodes CASSLAGPAVQTDTQYF.

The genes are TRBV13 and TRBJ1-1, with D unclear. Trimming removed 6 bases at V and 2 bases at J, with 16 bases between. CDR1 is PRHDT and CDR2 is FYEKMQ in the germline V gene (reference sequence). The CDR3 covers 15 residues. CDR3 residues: CASREKGRYNTEAFF. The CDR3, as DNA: TGTGCCAGCAGGGAAAAAGGGAGATATAACACTGAAGCTTTCTTT.

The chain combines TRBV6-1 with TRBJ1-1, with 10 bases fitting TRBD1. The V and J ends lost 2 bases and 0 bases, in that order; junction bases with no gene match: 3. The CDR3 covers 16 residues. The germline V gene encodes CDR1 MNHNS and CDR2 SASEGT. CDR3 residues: CASSERGQGMNTEAFF. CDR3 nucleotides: TGTGCCAGCAGTGAAAGGGGACAGGGGATGAACACTGAAGCTTTCTTT.

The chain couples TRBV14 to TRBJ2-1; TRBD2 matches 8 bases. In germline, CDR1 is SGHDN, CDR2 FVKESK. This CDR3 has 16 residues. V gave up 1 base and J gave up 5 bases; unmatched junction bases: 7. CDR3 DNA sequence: TGTGCCAGCAGCCAAGTGGGCGGACTAGCCAACAATGAGCAGTTCTTC. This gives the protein CASSQVGGLANNEQFF.

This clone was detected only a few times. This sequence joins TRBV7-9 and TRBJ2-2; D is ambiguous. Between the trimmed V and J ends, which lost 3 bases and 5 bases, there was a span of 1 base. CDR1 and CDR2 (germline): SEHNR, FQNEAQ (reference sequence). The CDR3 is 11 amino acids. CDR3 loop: CASSFTGELFF. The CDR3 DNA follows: TGTGCCAGCAGCTTTACCGGGGAGCTGTTTTTT.

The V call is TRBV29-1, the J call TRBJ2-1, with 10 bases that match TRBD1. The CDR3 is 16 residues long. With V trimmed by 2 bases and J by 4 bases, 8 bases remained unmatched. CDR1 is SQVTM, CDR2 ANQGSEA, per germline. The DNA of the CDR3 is TGCAGCGTTGAACCCCGCTGGACAGGGGGGTACAATGAGCAGTTCTTC. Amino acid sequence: CSVEPRWTGGYNEQFF.

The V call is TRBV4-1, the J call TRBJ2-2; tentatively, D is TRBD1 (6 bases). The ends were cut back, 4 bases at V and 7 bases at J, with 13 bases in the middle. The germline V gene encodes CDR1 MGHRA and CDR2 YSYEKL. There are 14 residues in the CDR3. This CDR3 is CASSPLQGSGELFF. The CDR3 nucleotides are TGCGCCAGCAGCCCTTTACAGGGTAGCGGGGAGCTGTTTTTT.

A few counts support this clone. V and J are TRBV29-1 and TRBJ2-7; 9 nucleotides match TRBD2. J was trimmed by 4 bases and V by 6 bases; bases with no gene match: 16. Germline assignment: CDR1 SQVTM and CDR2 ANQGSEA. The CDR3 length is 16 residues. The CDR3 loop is CSVRPRVAGVGYEQYF. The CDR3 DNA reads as TGCAGCGTCCGGCCCCGGGTAGCGGGAGTGGGATACGAGCAGTACTTC.

As DNA, the CDR3 is TGCAGCGTTGAAGAGAGAGGGACCGGTTCCTCTAGCACAGATACGCAGTATTTT. Translating it yields CSVEERGTGSSSTDTQYF. This chain uses TRBV29-1 with TRBJ2-3, with D possibly being TRBD1 or TRBD2 (5 bases each). Germline V gives CDR1 SQVTM, CDR2 ANQGSEA. This CDR3 has 18 amino acids. V shed 0 bases and J shed 0 bases, with 19 bases lying between them.

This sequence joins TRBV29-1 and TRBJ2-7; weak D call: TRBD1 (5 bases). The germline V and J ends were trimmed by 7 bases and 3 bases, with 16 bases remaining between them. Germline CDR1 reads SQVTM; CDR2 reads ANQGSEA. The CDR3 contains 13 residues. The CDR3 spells CSASGQHHYEQYF. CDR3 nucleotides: TGCAGCGCATCAGGGCAGCATCACTACGAGCAGTACTTC.

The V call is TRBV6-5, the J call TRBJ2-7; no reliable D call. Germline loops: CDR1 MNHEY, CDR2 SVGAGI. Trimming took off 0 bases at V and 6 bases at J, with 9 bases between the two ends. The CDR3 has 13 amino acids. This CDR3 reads CASSYSRRGEQYF. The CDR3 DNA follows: TGTGCCAGCAGTTACTCGAGGCGAGGCGAGCAGTACTTC.